This TCR beta chain was identified during a study of cytomegalovirus exposure and HLA in healthy donors. The PCR contained 60 Vbeta and 13 Jbeta primers. The table came from immunoSEQ multiplex PCR; TCRdb's copy has only in-frame clones and leaves some out. The profile covers 90,000 to 120,000 clones, with more than 70% appearing a single time and about 8% taken by the ten largest. The source is a man between 25 and 39 years old in good health and CMV-seronegative. Sequences were obtained from PBMCs.

Here the CDR3 reads CASIGGGSSYNEQFF. CDR3 in DNA: TGTGCCAGCATCGGCGGCGGAAGCTCCTACAATGAGCAGTTCTTC. The chain carries TRBV7-9 and TRBJ2-1; D not resolved. The CDR3 is made up of 15 amino acids. Trimming stripped 7 bases from V and 0 bases from J, with 13 bases between. Germline CDR1 reads SEHNR; CDR2 reads FQNEAQ (reference sequence).